This entry lists 4 T cell receptor beta chains sequenced from one sample in a study of OX40 agonist ivuxolimab in advanced cancers. Generated by immunoSEQ multiplex PCR, the TCRdb table keeps only in-frame clones and is missing some. The sample has 40,000 or so clones, 65% to 85% seen once. The sample was CD4+ or CD8+ T cells sorted from blood, taken in a trial of the OX40 agonist ivuxolimab. These receptors came from an adult with an advanced solid tumor such as melanoma, head and neck, liver or kidney cancer.

The chain carries TRBV28 and TRBJ1-5, with D perhaps matching TRBD1 (5 bases). Germline V gives CDR1 MDHEN, CDR2 SYDVKM. The length of the CDR3 is 13 residues. V dropped 8 bases and J dropped 3 bases, with 11 bases sitting between them. DNA of the CDR3: TGTGCCAGCCTCCGACAGCTCAATCAGCCCCAGCATTTT. Encoded protein: CASLRQLNQPQHF.

The chain couples TRBV2 to TRBJ2-1, with D possibly being TRBD2 (5 bases). The CDR3 covers 14 residues. V was trimmed by 4 bases and J by 3 bases, leaving 10 bases between them. Germline V CDR1 and CDR2: SNHLY, FYNNEI. This CDR3 reads CASSVRGSYNEQFF. In DNA, the CDR3 is TGTGCCAGCAGTGTCCGGGGTAGCTACAATGAGCAGTTCTTC.

The count of this clone is one. This chain links TRBV19 with TRBJ2-2; D perhaps matches TRBD2 (5 bases). The CDR3 contains 14 residues. V was trimmed by 3 bases and J by 7 bases, leaving 12 bases between them. In germline, CDR1 is LNHDA, CDR2 SQIVND (reference sequence). CDR3 DNA sequence: TGTGCCAGTAGTATGAGGGAGTGGGTCGGGGAGCTGTTTTTT. The encoded protein is CASSMREWVGELFF.

This clone was seen a single time. The rearrangement links TRBV13 to TRBJ1-2; 10 bases match TRBD1. This CDR3 contains 15 residues. V was pared by 5 bases and J by 5 bases, with 8 bases of the junction left unmatched. Germline assignment: CDR1 PRHDT and CDR2 FYEKMQ (reference sequence). DNA of the CDR3: TGTGCCAGCAGCCGTGACAGGGGGCTAGGGTATGGCTACACCTTC. Protein product: CASSRDRGLGYGYTF.